This T cell receptor beta chain appears in the sequencing data of a study of CD8 T cells in Susac syndrome. It was with random hexamers that 0.5 to 1 ug RNA was reverse transcribed. TCRdb reprocessed the immunoSEQ multiplex PCR reads with MiXCR, giving one entry per CDR3 protein. The sample records about 71,000 distinct CDR3 sequences, approximately 93% being singletons. V was trimmed by 3 bases and J by 0 bases, leaving 12 bases between them. This CDR3 spans 15 amino acids. The source is a human donor with Susac syndrome. The rearrangement links TRBV12-3 or TRBV12-4 to TRBJ2-7; perhaps TRBD1 as D (5 bases). The sample comprised CD4+ T cells from PBMCs. The CDR3 loop reads CASSFLTASSYEQYF. In nucleotides, the CDR3 is TGTGCCAGCAGTTTTTTGACAGCAAGCTCCTACGAGCAGTACTTC.